The clone carrying this T cell receptor beta chain appeared once. Its target is not known. The record originates from a study of shared clonotypes between healthy human individuals. At the level of the study: Researchers assigned three CD4 naive, three CD4 memory, two CD8 naive and one CD8 memory plate to each donor. Study-level points and caveats: Naive CD4 clonotypes overlapped across a few donors at around 4.7%.

CD45RO-negative, CCR7-positively selected cells formed the naive CD8 fraction, excluding terminally differentiated effector memory CD45RA+ cells. The CDR3 contains 12 residues. V was clipped by 4 bases and J by 6 bases, with 10 bases between them. CDR1 is SEHNR, CDR2 FQNEAQ, per germline (reference sequence). Execution of the assay was at deep level. The table came from immunoSEQ multiplex PCR; TCRdb's copy has only in-frame clones and leaves some out. Among over 750,000 clones listed, 96% were seen once. The clonotype was recovered from a man between 25 and 39 years old in good health. Material for sequencing was naive CD8+ T cells sorted from blood. The V call is TRBV7-9, the J call TRBJ2-7; D unclear. In nucleotides, the CDR3 is TGTGCCAGCAGCTACGCGGTGCCCGAGCAGTACTTC. It is translated as CASSYAVPEQYF.